Sequencing of this T cell receptor beta chain was carried out in a study of identical twins. MiXCR, applied by TCRdb to the 5' RACE reads, yields one record per CDR3 protein. The data show some 900,000 distinct CDR3 sequences, with more than 9% seen just once and under 2% held by the top ten. Turning to this clonotype: The antigen is undetermined.

Findings and caveats of the study: Where beta out-of-frame sequences were concerned, excess twin sharing was weaker. Researchers caution that invariant MAIT and iNKT cells could partly confound zero-insertion analyses.

V lost 0 bases and J lost 6, with 12 bases in between. The CDR3 is 14 amino acids. Germline CDR1 is LGHDT and CDR2 is YNNKEL (reference sequence). The same specimen was also included in a second study, on yellow fever vaccine responses in identical twins.

The specimen was PBMCs. The receptor comes from a woman aged 18-29 years in good health. V usage is TRBV3-1 and J usage is TRBJ2-7, with unresolved D. Here the CDR3 DNA reads TGTGCCAGCAGCCAAGATAGGCTCTCCGCCGAGCAGTACTTC. Translating gives CASSQDRLSAEQYF.